The 24 T cell receptor beta chains below all came from one sample that was sequenced in a study of cytomegalovirus exposure and HLA in healthy donors. A multiplex PCR was run with 60 Vbeta primers and 13 Jbeta primers. Clones were read by immunoSEQ multiplex PCR, and TCRdb kept only the in-frame ones, dropping some. There are about 130,000 clones in the sample; about 71% occur only once, and 3% to 3.5% lies in the top ten. The sample taken for sequencing was PBMCs. The receptors shown here come from a woman in her fifties or sixties in good health and CMV-seronegative.

J is TRBJ2-1 and V is TRBV4-3, with TRBD2 as a possible D gene (6 bases). The V end lost 0 bases, the J end lost 1 base, and 13 bases lay between the germline ends. The CDR3 extends over 17 amino acids. Germline CDR1 and CDR2: LGHNA and YSLEER. The CDR3 nucleotides are TGCGCCAGCAGCCAAGATGGGGCGGCGGGATCCTACAATGAGCAGTTCTTC. Its protein product is CASSQDGAAGSYNEQFF.

This chain joins TRBV9 and TRBJ2-2, with 8 bases identical to TRBD2. The germline V gene has CDR1 SGDLS and CDR2 YYNGEE. This CDR3 region has 16 residues. Germline trimming cut 7 bases from V and 3 bases from J; bases unmatched to any gene: 11. Written as DNA, the CDR3 is TGTGCCAGCTCCCTGTCGAGCGGGAGTGACACCGGGGAGCTGTTTTTT. Translated, it gives CASSLSSGSDTGELFF. Combining the CDR3 with reference TRBV9 and TRBJ2-2 gives the whole variable domain DSGVTQTPKHLITATGQRVTLRCSPRSGDLSVYWYQQSLDQGLQFLIQYYNGEERAKGNILERFSAQQFPDLHSELNLSSLELGDSALYFCASSLSSGSDTGELFFGEGSRLTVL.

The chain has TRBV7-2 and TRBJ1-6; D gene unclear. V gave up 8 bases and J gave up 10 bases, with 12 bases separating them. The CDR3 covers 12 residues. Germline values: CDR1 SGHTA, CDR2 FQGNSA. Here the CDR3 DNA reads TGTGCCAGCGAGGGCAGTGAGTCACCCCTCCACTTT. This codes for CASEGSESPLHF.

This chain joins TRBV6-5 and TRBJ1-5; D unresolved. Germline loops: CDR1 MNHEY, CDR2 SVGAGI. CDR3 length: 15 amino acids. Trimming took off 5 bases at V and 0 bases at J, with 11 bases between the two ends. Here the CDR3 reads CASSVLRDSNQPQHF. CDR3 in DNA: TGTGCCAGCAGTGTACTGCGGGATAGCAATCAGCCCCAGCATTTT.

This sequence joins TRBV28 and TRBJ1-4, with a possible D match to TRBD1 (6 bases). This CDR3 is built from 14 residues. V dropped 8 bases and J dropped 4 bases, with 14 bases sitting between them. CDR1 and CDR2 from the germline V gene are MDHEN and SYDVKM. CDR3 nucleotide sequence: TGTGCCAGCTACGGGGGGGCCGTTAATGAAAAACTGTTTTTT. Translating gives CASYGGAVNEKLFF.

CDR3 residues: CASNILLSDSNTDTQYF. The CDR3 region has the DNA TGTGCCAGCAACATCCTCCTTTCGGACAGTAACACAGATACGCAGTATTTT. This rearrangement joins TRBV21-1 to TRBJ2-3; TRBD1, the table's D call, lacks a check against the DNA. TRBV21-1 is marked as a pseudogene. This CDR3 region has 17 residues.

This chain connects TRBV11-3 to TRBJ2-3, with 13 bases identical to TRBD2. Germline V CDR1 and CDR2: SGHNT, YENEEA. With V trimmed by 5 bases and J by 5 bases, 7 bases remained unmatched. The CDR3 loop spans 16 amino acids. The CDR3 reads CASSEGGLAGIDTQYF. In DNA, the CDR3 is TGTGCCAGCAGCGAAGGGGGACTAGCGGGAATAGATACGCAGTATTTT.

J is TRBJ2-5 and V is TRBV13; D gene ambiguous. Near its end, the DNA agrees better with TRBJ2-7, so the J call may be wrong. The CDR3 length is 14 residues. From germline, CDR1 is PRHDT and CDR2 FYEKMQ (reference sequence). In DNA form, the CDR3 reads TGTGCCAGCAGCTTACAATCCAGCGCCTACGAGCAGTACTTC. Its protein product is CASSLQSSAYEQYF.

The chain links TRBV28 to TRBJ1-4; 7 bases are shared with TRBD1. V lost 3 bases and J lost 4; bases outside the gene matches: 8. CDR3 size: 16 residues. From germline, CDR1 is MDHEN and CDR2 SYDVKM. The CDR3 reads CASSFEAGTVNEKLFF. The CDR3 nucleotides are TGTGCCAGCAGTTTTGAGGCGGGGACAGTTAATGAAAAACTGTTTTTT.

This chain joins TRBV9 and TRBJ2-4; weak D call: TRBD2 (5 bases). Trimming shortened V by 2 bases and J by 1 base, and 10 bases separated the two germline ends. The CDR3 sequence is 15 residues long. CDR1 is SGDLS and CDR2 is YYNGEE in the germline V gene. The CDR3 spells CASSVVPGAKNIQYF. In DNA, the CDR3 is TGTGCCAGCAGCGTCGTCCCGGGGGCCAAAAACATTCAGTACTTC. Together with reference TRBV9 and TRBJ2-4, the CDR3 gives the full variable domain: DSGVTQTPKHLITATGQRVTLRCSPRSGDLSVYWYQQSLDQGLQFLIQYYNGEERAKGNILERFSAQQFPDLHSELNLSSLELGDSALYFCASSVVPGAKNIQYFGAGTRLSVL.

The chain uses TRBV28 and TRBJ2-3; 14 bases are shared with TRBD2. CDR1 is MDHEN and CDR2 is SYDVKM in the germline V gene. This CDR3 is 22 amino acids long. V dropped 6 bases and J dropped 0; count of bases not matched to a gene: 20. The CDR3: CASRTPLGLGLAGVGSTDTQYF. Here the CDR3 DNA reads TGTGCCAGCAGAACTCCCCTGGGATTGGGACTAGCGGGAGTTGGCAGCACAGATACGCAGTATTTT.

The chain employs TRBV7-2 and TRBJ2-7; 10 nucleotides line up with TRBD2. The CDR3 loop spans 15 amino acids. The ends lost 1 base at V and 6 bases at J; junction bases unmatched: 6. The germline CDR1 and CDR2 sequences are SGHTA and FQGNSA. The CDR3 spells CASSLESSGRVEQYF. The CDR3 DNA is TGTGCCAGCAGCTTAGAATCTAGCGGGAGAGTCGAGCAGTACTTC.

This clone appeared a few times. The gene calls are TRBV11-2 and TRBJ2-7; TRBD2 agrees at 8 bases. This CDR3 spans 15 amino acids. V was pared by 6 bases and J by 5 bases, with 12 bases of the junction left unmatched. Germline V CDR1 and CDR2: SGHAT, FQNNGV. CDR3 sequence reads: CASRSLSGTSNEQYF. In nucleotides, the CDR3 is TGTGCCAGCAGATCGCTTAGCGGGACCTCGAACGAGCAGTACTTC. The full variable domain, in which reference TRBV11-2 and TRBJ2-7 provide the parts outside the CDR3, is EAGVAQSPRYKIIEKRQSVAFWCNPISGHATLYWYQQILGQGPKLLIQFQNNGVVDDSQLPKDRFSAERLKGVDSTLKIQPAKLEDSAVYLCASRSLSGTSNEQYFGPGTRLTVT.

The count of this clone is one. The V and J genes are TRBV7-9 and TRBJ2-1; D gene unclear. The CDR3 sequence is 13 residues long. Germline values: CDR1 SEHNR, CDR2 FQNEAQ (reference sequence). V was pared by 7 bases and J by 1 base, with 8 bases between. The CDR3 loop is CASIALSYNEQFF. The CDR3 DNA is TGTGCCAGCATCGCTCTATCCTACAATGAGCAGTTCTTC. The complete variable domain, with remaining parts taken from reference TRBV7-9 and TRBJ2-1, reads DTGVSQNPRHKITKRGQNVTFRCDPISEHNRLYWYRQTLGQGPEFLTYFQNEAQLEKSRLLSDRFSAERPKGSFSTLEIQRTEQGDSAMYLCASIALSYNEQFFGPGTRLTVL.

The J gene is TRBJ1-2, the V gene TRBV6-6; 7 bases fit TRBD1. CDR1 is MNHNY and CDR2 is SVGAGI in the germline V gene (reference sequence). Unmatched junction bases numbered 9, after V lost 2 bases and J lost 3 bases. This CDR3 spans 16 amino acids. The CDR3 sequence is CASSYARTGDDYGYTF. For the CDR3, the DNA is TGTGCCAGCAGTTACGCCCGGACAGGTGATGACTATGGCTACACCTTC.

The chain is built from TRBV9 and TRBJ2-3; maybe TRBD2 (5 bases). Germline V gene lookup returns CDR1 SGDLS and CDR2 YYNGEE. The length of the CDR3 is 16 residues. The V end lost 0 bases, the J end lost 0 bases, and 11 bases lay between the germline ends. CDR3 sequence reads: CASSVEGAPSTDTQYF. The CDR3 DNA is TGTGCCAGCAGCGTAGAGGGAGCGCCTAGCACAGATACGCAGTATTTT. The full variable domain, rest sourced from reference TRBV9 and TRBJ2-3, is DSGVTQTPKHLITATGQRVTLRCSPRSGDLSVYWYQQSLDQGLQFLIQYYNGEERAKGNILERFSAQQFPDLHSELNLSSLELGDSALYFCASSVEGAPSTDTQYFGPGTRLTVL.

V is TRBV18 and J is TRBJ2-5, with TRBD1 identical over 8 bases. The CDR3 loop spans 13 amino acids. Germline lookup yields CDR1 KGHSH and CDR2 LQKENI. V was clipped by 4 bases and J by 3 bases; unmatched bases: 1. The CDR3 protein is CASSRQGKETQYF. The CDR3 bases are TGTGCCAGCTCACGACAGGGGAAAGAGACCCAGTACTTC.

The J gene is TRBJ2-3, the V gene TRBV11-3; 7 bases map to TRBD2. V trimming: 2 bases; J trimming: 3 bases; junction bases outside the gene matches: 17. This CDR3 spans 19 amino acids. From germline, CDR1 is SGHNT and CDR2 YENEEA. The CDR3 region has the DNA TGTGCCAGCAGCTTAACAGTCCCTCTCGGCGGGAGTGGAACAGATACGCAGTATTTT. Encoded protein: CASSLTVPLGGSGTDTQYF.

J is TRBJ2-5 and V is TRBV29-1; D gene unclear. Germline V CDR1 and CDR2: SQVTM, ANQGSEA. The CDR3 spans 13 residues. V lost 0 bases to trimming and J lost 5 bases, with 10 bases between them. The CDR3 is CSVEEAGTETQYF. The CDR3 nucleotides are TGCAGCGTTGAAGAGGCAGGTACGGAGACCCAGTACTTC.

V is TRBV7-3 and J is TRBJ2-1; the match to TRBD2 covers 7 bases. Germline CDR1 is SGHTA and CDR2 is FQGTGA. The CDR3 has 17 residues. J gave up 7 bases and V 5 bases, and 17 bases lay outside the gene matches. The CDR3 spells CASSPYQASGLPNEQFF. CDR3 nucleotides: TGTGCCAGCAGCCCGTACCAGGCTAGCGGCTTACCGAATGAGCAGTTCTTC.

The rearrangement uses TRBV4-3 and TRBJ2-7; 11 bases line up with TRBD2. The CDR3 covers 17 residues. CDR1 is LGHNA, CDR2 YSLEER, per germline. V was pared by 2 bases and J by 2 bases, with 8 bases of the junction left unmatched. The DNA for the CDR3 is TGCGCCAGCAGCCAACACCTTAGCGGGAGGGGTACCTACGAGCAGTACTTC. It specifies CASSQHLSGRGTYEQYF.

This clone was recorded a few times. This chain links TRBV10-3 with TRBJ1-1; 8 bases match TRBD1. Trimming took 3 bases from V and 6 from J; bases not matched to a gene: 6. The length of the CDR3 is 14 residues. The germline V gene encodes CDR1 ENHRY and CDR2 SYGVKD. DNA of the CDR3: TGTGCCATCAGTGAATCGGGACAGGTGGCTGAAGCTTTCTTT. This translates into CAISESGQVAEAFF.

The V and J genes are TRBV28 and TRBJ1-2, with 9 bases lining up with TRBD1. Germline CDR1 is MDHEN and CDR2 is SYDVKM. The CDR3 covers 12 residues. J was trimmed by 8 bases and V by 8 bases; bases with no gene match: 6. The CDR3 DNA reads TGTGCCAGCTCGGGAGGGACAGGGGGCTACACCTTC. Its protein is CASSGGTGGYTF.

Remarks on this clone: Distinct nucleotide sequences in the sample also encode this CDR3. V is TRBV9 and J is TRBJ2-5, with a tentative D call TRBD2 (7 bases). The CDR3 is made up of 15 amino acids. Germline-derived CDR1 and CDR2 are SGDLS and YYNGEE. The V end was cut by 0 bases, the J end by 5 bases, with 14 bases between. CDR3 DNA: TGTGCCAGCAGCGTAGATCAGGGGCGGGAGGAGACCCAGTACTTC. Encoded protein: CASSVDQGREETQYF.